The 18 T cell receptor beta chains below come from one sample, sequenced in a study of Graves' ophthalmopathy and Graves' hyperthyroidism. TCR beta CDR3 amplification used RNA transcripts. HTBI primers were employed in first-round RT-PCR, then a second-round multiplex PCR followed. One entry per CDR3 protein, called by TCRdb with MiXCR from the multiplex PCR reads. The sample holds around 660,000 distinct CDR3 sequences; roughly 41% are singletons and the top ten take around 3%. Source material: peripheral blood. These receptors were collected from an adult man with Graves' ophthalmopathy.

This clonotype has ten or more counts. The chain uses TRBV12-3 or TRBV12-4 and TRBJ1-6, with TRBD1 as a possible D gene (5 bases). This CDR3 region has 15 residues. V shed 3 bases and J shed 6 bases, with 12 bases lying between them. CDR3 residues: CASSLYGQGNSPLHF. The CDR3 nucleotides read TGTGCCAGCAGTTTGTATGGGCAGGGTAATTCACCCCTCCACTTT.

The chain carries TRBV3-1 and TRBJ1-1; 10 bases are shared with TRBD1. Germline V gives CDR1 LGHDT, CDR2 YNNKEL (reference sequence). V lost 2 bases to trimming and J lost 5 bases; unmatched junction nucleotides: 5. The CDR3 consists of 15 residues. The CDR3 DNA sequence: TGTGCCAGCAGCCAACTTGGGACAGGGGAAACTGAAGCTTTCTTT. Amino acid sequence: CASSQLGTGETEAFF.

This clonotype came up many times. The rearrangement uses TRBV15 and TRBJ1-5; 9 nucleotides align to TRBD1. Germline V gene data show CDR1 as LNHNV and CDR2 as YYDKDF (reference sequence). The trim removed 2 bases at V and 9 bases at J, leaving 8 bases unmatched. The CDR3 totals 15 residues. CDR3 DNA sequence: TGTGCCACCAGCAGACGGACAGGGGCCCTGGGGCCCCAGCATTTT. This sequence encodes CATSRRTGALGPQHF.

J is TRBJ2-7 and V is TRBV4-2; TRBD1 matches 10 bases. There are 17 residues in the CDR3. CDR1 is LGHNA and CDR2 is YNFKEQ in the germline V gene. V shed 0 bases, J shed 2 bases, and the junction held 7 bases outside the gene matches. The CDR3: CASSQEARQGAPYEQYF. CDR3 sequence (DNA): TGTGCCAGCAGCCAAGAAGCGCGACAGGGGGCTCCCTACGAGCAGTACTTC.

This clonotype was recorded at least ten times. This chain uses TRBV2 with TRBJ2-2, with 11 bases fitting TRBD2. The J segment lost 4 bases and the V segment lost 3 bases, leaving 4 bases of the junction unmatched. Germline CDR1 and CDR2: SNHLY and FYNNEI. This CDR3 is built from 16 residues. The CDR3 bases are TGTGCCAGCAGTGATCTAGCGGGGGGAGGCACCGGGGAGCTGTTTTTT. It translates to CASSDLAGGGTGELFF.

This clonotype has a handful of counts. The chain carries TRBV6-1 and TRBJ1-5; no reliable D call. Trimming took off 7 bases at V and 4 bases at J, with 11 bases between the two ends. Germline V gene lookup returns CDR1 MNHNS and CDR2 SASEGT. This CDR3 is built from 13 residues. The CDR3 DNA is TGTGCCAGCATATCAGCACAGAATCAGCCCCAGCATTTT. Protein sequence: CASISAQNQPQHF.

In its sample, this clonotype was seen a few times. J is TRBJ1-5 and V is TRBV6-6; 9 bases are a match to TRBD1. V was pared by 1 base and J by 5 bases, with 9 bases of the junction left unmatched. Germline CDR1 reads MNHNY; CDR2 reads SVGAGI (reference sequence). The CDR3 covers 17 residues. In DNA form, the CDR3 reads TGTGCCAGCAGTTACTTATCTCTGGGACAGGGATATCAGCCCCAGCATTTT. Its translation is CASSYLSLGQGYQPQHF.

The chain joins TRBV18 to TRBJ2-1; D not resolved. V was cut by 6 bases and J by 8 bases, with 8 bases left in between. The CDR3 is made up of 11 amino acids. CDR1 is KGHSH and CDR2 is LQKENI in the germline V gene. CDR3 DNA: TGTGCCAGCTCTTCAGACTATGAGCAGTTCTTC. Protein: CASSSDYEQFF. Supplemented by reference TRBV18 and TRBJ2-1, the full variable domain reads NAGVMQNPRHLVRRRGQEARLRCSPMKGHSHVYWYRQLPEEGLKFMVYLQKENIIDESGMPKERFSAEFPKEGPSILRIQQVVRGDSAAYFCASSSDYEQFFGPGTRLTVL.

This clonotype was found a few times. One junction end disagrees with the germline gene, perhaps due to a read error. The genes are TRBV19 and TRBJ2-5; TRBD2 matches 7 bases. The CDR3 has 16 amino acids. Per germline, CDR1 LNHDA and CDR2 SQIVND (reference sequence). CDR3 nucleotides: TGTGCCGGTAGTATGGACCAGCGGGGAAGGCAAGAGACCCAGTACTTC. Protein: CAGSMDQRGRQETQYF.

V and J are TRBV3-1 and TRBJ2-7; 8 bases are shared with TRBD1. CDR3 size: 15 residues. Unmatched junction bases numbered 8, after V lost 6 bases and J lost 1 base. The V gene's germline CDR1 is LGHDT and CDR2 YNNKEL (reference sequence). The CDR3 DNA is TGTGCCAGCAGTTCTCAGGACAGGGCTTCCTACGAGCAGTACTTC. It specifies CASSSQDRASYEQYF.

This clonotype was picked up a small number of times. V is TRBV7-6 and J is TRBJ2-5; D is unresolved. The CDR3 spans 16 residues. Germline lookup yields CDR1 SGHVS and CDR2 FNYEAQ. Deletions cut 1 base from V and 1 base from J, with 13 bases between. The CDR3 protein is CASSLESFPSQETQYF. Written as DNA, the CDR3 is TGTGCCAGCAGCTTAGAGTCTTTCCCGTCCCAAGAGACCCAGTACTTC.

As to this clonotype: Possible read error: a much larger clone is one base away. The genes are TRBV10-3 and TRBJ1-5; no clear D. This CDR3 region has 14 residues. Germline V gene lookup returns CDR1 ENHRY and CDR2 SYGVKD. V shed 11 bases and J shed 0 bases, with 14 bases lying between them. The CDR3 is CAGSSRSSNQPQHF. The CDR3 coding sequence is TGTGCCGGCAGTTCCAGGAGTAGCAATCAGCCCCAGCATTTT.

About this clonotype itself: A read error may produce the germline difference seen at one junction end. The chain carries TRBV7-7 and TRBJ2-5, with 15 bases identical to TRBD2. CDR1 and CDR2 (germline): SSHAT, FNYEAQ (reference sequence). This CDR3 has 17 amino acids. The CDR3 DNA reads as TGTGCTAGCAGCATAGGGACTAGCGGGGGGTCAAGGGAGACCCAGTACTTC. Its translation is CASSIGTSGGSRETQYF.

This clonotype was counted a few times. The chain has TRBV5-4 and TRBJ1-1; D is possibly TRBD1 (5 bases). The CDR3 is 15 amino acids. V was clipped by 3 bases and J by 6 bases, with 18 bases between them. Germline loops: CDR1 SGHNT, CDR2 YYREEE (reference sequence). The CDR3 sequence: CASSYRGPGLAEAFF. The CDR3 nucleotides read TGTGCCAGCAGCTACCGGGGACCCGGGTTGGCTGAAGCTTTCTTT.

This clonotype has a count of ten or more. One end of the junction is discordant with germline, which a read error may explain. The chain is built from TRBV2 and TRBJ1-1; no clear D gene. From germline, CDR1 is SNHLY and CDR2 FYNNEI. The length of the CDR3 is 11 residues. As DNA, the CDR3 is TGTGCCAGCAGTGAAGGGGGTCCCGGACTCTTT. It specifies CASSEGGPGLF.

This clonotype was seen repeatedly, ten times or more. The chain has TRBV10-3 and TRBJ1-4; perhaps TRBD1 as D (6 bases). CDR3 length equals 16 residues. The germline V gene encodes CDR1 ENHRY and CDR2 SYGVKD. V was pared by 3 bases and J by 2 bases, with 13 bases between. CDR3: CAISDQGFQTNEKLFF. CDR3 DNA: TGTGCCATCAGTGACCAGGGGTTCCAGACTAATGAAAAACTGTTTTTT.

This clonotype was detected once. Since no conserved phenylalanine or tryptophan closes the CDR3, a read error is the likely cause. It is unclear where the CDR3 begins or ends on the DNA, so no DNA is shown, and the CDR3 is as TCRdb lists it. V and J are TRBV2 and TRBJ2-3. The CDR3 region is 9 residues in length, termini included. The germline gives CDR1 SNHLY, CDR2 FYNNEI. The CDR3 here is CASSEARIN.

The chain recombines TRBV30 with TRBJ1-1; no definite D call. Trimming shortened V by 6 bases and J by 4 bases, and 6 bases separated the two germline ends. Looked up from germline, CDR1 is GTSNPN and CDR2 is SVGIG (reference sequence). The CDR3 runs 10 residues. The DNA of the CDR3 is TGTGCCTGTGCCCGCACTGAAGCTTTCTTT. Translation gives CACARTEAFF.